Listed below are T cell receptor beta chains from one sample, sequenced in a study of OX40 agonist ivuxolimab in advanced cancers. Generated by immunoSEQ multiplex PCR, the TCRdb table keeps only in-frame clones and is missing some. This sample carries approximately 70,000 clones, more than 70% of them seen once, and the ten largest clones take 7.9%. The material was CD4+ or CD8+ T cells sorted from blood, obtained in a trial of the OX40 agonist ivuxolimab. All receptors come from an adult with an advanced solid tumor such as melanoma, head and neck, liver or kidney cancer. Both conserved end residues are part of each CDR3. The D gene is left open where the match is weak. A clone size is listed for some rows: how often the clone was seen (once, few, many), or a class if it is expanded.

CDR3 length	clone size	D gene	V gene	J gene	CDR3 DNA	CDR3 protein
13	-	-	TRBV9	TRBJ2-7	TGTGCCAGCAGCACAGACGGGACCTACGAGCAGTACTTC	CASSTDGTYEQYF
11	-	-	TRBV18	TRBJ2-5	TGTGCCAGCTCATCACAAGAGACCCAGTACTTC	CASSSQETQYF
14	-	TRBD1	TRBV6-1	TRBJ1-3	TGTGCCAGCAGGGGGACAGGTCCGGGAAACACCATATATTTT	CASRGTGPGNTIYF
13	-	TRBD2	TRBV5-1	TRBJ2-7	TGCGCCAGCCAGATAGCGGGAGGTTACGAGCAGTACTTC	CASQIAGGYEQYF
13	-	-	TRBV9	TRBJ2-5	TGTGCCTCAAGCCGGGGGACAAAAGAGACCCAGTACTTC	CASSRGTKETQYF
16	-	TRBD1	TRBV11-1	TRBJ2-7	TGTGCCAGCAGCTTAGTCACTGGGACAGGGATTTACGAGCAGTACTTC	CASSLVTGTGIYEQYF
14	-	TRBD1	TRBV30	TRBJ1-3	TGTGCCTGGAGACCGACAGGGGCTGGAAACACCATATATTTT	CAWRPTGAGNTIYF
13	-	-	TRBV4-3	TRBJ2-7	TGCGCCAGCAGCCAAGATGTCGGGAACGAGCAGTACTTC	CASSQDVGNEQYF
16	once	-	TRBV11-2	TRBJ2-3	TGTGCCAGCCTAAACGGGGGTAGCGCCAGCACAGATACGCAGTATTTT	CASLNGGSASTDTQYF
14	-	TRBD1	TRBV11-2	TRBJ2-3	TGTGCCAGCAGCACCGGGACAGGGACAGGCACGCAGTATTTT	CASSTGTGTGTQYF
15	-	TRBD1	TRBV18	TRBJ1-2	TGTGCCAGCTCACCGCAGGGACAGGGGGTCTATGGCTACACCTTC	CASSPQGQGVYGYTF
13	-	TRBD1	TRBV27	TRBJ2-3	TGTGCCAGCAGGCCTACAGGGGGGAATACGCAGTATTTT	CASRPTGGNTQYF
15	few	-	TRBV7-9	TRBJ2-7	TGTGCCAGCAGCCCGCCCGGGGTCAGCTCCTACGAGCAGTACTTC	CASSPPGVSSYEQYF
17	-	TRBD1	TRBV13	TRBJ1-1	TGTGCCAGCAGCCTAGGGGTGGGACAGGGGGCGAGGACTGAAGCTTTCTTT	CASSLGVGQGARTEAFF
14	-	TRBD1	TRBV6-5	TRBJ1-2	TGTGCCAGCAGCGACAGGGGGCACCTATATGGCTACACCTTC	CASSDRGHLYGYTF
18	-	TRBD2	TRBV11-2	TRBJ2-2	TGTGCCAGCAGCTTAAGCGGGACTAGCGGGAGCAGTGGCGGGGAGCTGTTTTTT	CASSLSGTSGSSGGELFF
14	-	TRBD1	TRBV5-4	TRBJ1-6	TGTGCCAGCAGCTTGGAACAGGGGAATTCACCCCTCCACTTT	CASSLEQGNSPLHF
15	-	-	TRBV10-3	TRBJ2-3	TGTGCCATCAGTCCACGGGGGGCCCCAACAGATACGCAGTATTTT	CAISPRGAPTDTQYF
11	-	-	TRBV27	TRBJ1-2	TGTGCCAGCAGTGCGGGGACCGGCTACACCTTC	CASSAGTGYTF
17	-	-	TRBV19	TRBJ1-5	TGTGCCAGTAGTATCCGAGGGGTAGGTTATAGCAATCAGCCCCAGCATTTT	CASSIRGVGYSNQPQHF
12	-	-	TRBV6-1	TRBJ1-5	TGTGCCACCGGACAGTACAATCAGCCCCAGCATTTT	CATGQYNQPQHF
16	-	TRBD2	TRBV4-2	TRBJ2-7	TGTGCCAGCAGCCAACCAGCGGGAGGGCCCTCCTACGAGCAGTACTTC	CASSQPAGGPSYEQYF
15	-	TRBD1	TRBV19	TRBJ2-3	TGTGCCAGTAGAGACAGGGGGCCTGGCACAGATACGCAGTATTTT	CASRDRGPGTDTQYF
14	-	TRBD2	TRBV5-1	TRBJ2-1	TGCGCCAGCAGCTCTGGACTAGCGGGGGGCAAGCAGTTCTTC	CASSSGLAGGKQFF
16	-	TRBD1	TRBV9	TRBJ2-7	TGTGCCAGCAGCGTAGCTCCAGGACAGGGGGCTTACGAGCAGTACTTC	CASSVAPGQGAYEQYF
13	-	TRBD1	TRBV2	TRBJ1-2	TGTGCCAGCAGGGCGGGGACAGACTATGGCTACACCTTC	CASRAGTDYGYTF
14	few	-	TRBV7-2	TRBJ1-1	TGTGCCAGCAGCCCAGGGGCAGCGAACACTGAAGCTTTCTTT	CASSPGAANTEAFF
14	-	TRBD2	TRBV7-7	TRBJ2-5	TGTGCTAGCAGCCCCCGGACTAGCTTGGAGACCCAGTACTTC	CASSPRTSLETQYF
17	-	-	TRBV5-4	TRBJ2-5	TGTGCCAGCAGCCTCATTGGTGGGGGGGCAGGTGGGGAGACCCAGTACTTC	CASSLIGGGAGGETQYF
16	-	-	TRBV28	TRBJ1-5	TGTGCCAGCAGTTTGCAGACACCGGGACCCCATCAGCCCCAGCATTTT	CASSLQTPGPHQPQHF
14	-	-	TRBV5-1	TRBJ2-1	TGCGCCAGCAGCTTGATGATGCGGGTCAGTGAGCAGTTCTTC	CASSLMMRVSEQFF
14	few	-	TRBV6-6	TRBJ1-3	TGTGCCAGCAGACCTCAGGTCTCTGGAAACACCATATATTTT	CASRPQVSGNTIYF
15	-	-	TRBV28	TRBJ1-6	TGTGCCAGCAGGGGTCAGGTCGTCTATAATTCACCCCTCCACTTT	CASRGQVVYNSPLHF
17	-	TRBD1	TRBV28	TRBJ2-4	TGTGCCAGCAGTTTGGCCGGACAGGAACTAGCCAAAAACATTCAGTACTTC	CASSLAGQELAKNIQYF
12	once	-	TRBV9	TRBJ2-5	TGTGCCAGCAGCTCGGGCCAAGAGACCCAGTACTTC	CASSSGQETQYF
14	-	TRBD1	TRBV5-1	TRBJ2-7	TGCGCCAGCAGCTTGGCTCTCAGGGGGAACGAGCAGTACTTC	CASSLALRGNEQYF
15	-	-	TRBV5-4	TRBJ2-1	TGTGCCAGCAGCCCTTTAGCTCGAGGGTTCGATGAGCAGTTCTTC	CASSPLARGFDEQFF
13	-	TRBD1	TRBV5-1	TRBJ2-5	TGCGCCAGCATGGGACAGGGGCAAGAGACCCAGTACTTC	CASMGQGQETQYF
15	-	-	TRBV9	TRBJ2-3	TGTGCCAGCAGCCAACAACCCGTGAGCACAGATACGCAGTATTTT	CASSQQPVSTDTQYF
13	-	-	TRBV27	TRBJ2-7	TGTGCCAGCAGTTTAATAGGGGGGTACGAGCAGTACTTC	CASSLIGGYEQYF
12	-	-	TRBV2	TRBJ1-6	TGTGCCAGCAGTGGTAATAATTCACCCCTCCACTTT	CASSGNNSPLHF
17	-	-	TRBV19	TRBJ1-1	TGTGCCAGTAGTATAGCAGTGGCGTACCTTATGAACACTGAAGCTTTCTTT	CASSIAVAYLMNTEAFF
15	-	TRBD2	TRBV6-6	TRBJ2-1	TGTGCCAGCAGTTACATGGCCCTGGGGGGGAATGAGCAGTTCTTC	CASSYMALGGNEQFF
18	few	TRBD1	TRBV15	TRBJ2-5	TGTGCCACCAGCAGAAACAGGGGGCTTGAAGGTATTGGAGAGACCCAGTACTTC	CATSRNRGLEGIGETQYF
13	-	-	TRBV7-3	TRBJ2-7	TGTGCCAGCAGCTTAACTTCAGGGCGCGAGCAGTACTTC	CASSLTSGREQYF
13	few	-	TRBV2	TRBJ1-2	TGTGCCAGCAGTGTCTACAGTAACTATGGCTACACCTTC	CASSVYSNYGYTF
15	-	TRBD1	TRBV10-3	TRBJ1-2	TGTGCCATCAGCCTCAGGACAGGGGGGGACTATGGCTACACCTTC	CAISLRTGGDYGYTF
17	few	-	TRBV19	TRBJ1-1	TGTGCCAGTAGCGAGGGGGGTGGTCGGTTCATGGACACTGAAGCTTTCTTT	CASSEGGGRFMDTEAFF
14	-	TRBD1	TRBV5-1	TRBJ1-2	TGCGCCAGCAGCCCTGGGGGGACAGACTATGGCTACACCTTC	CASSPGGTDYGYTF
15	once	-	TRBV27	TRBJ1-6	TGTGCCAGCAGTTTAATAGGGCCGTCTAATTCACCCCTCCACTTT	CASSLIGPSNSPLHF
14	-	TRBD1	TRBV5-1	TRBJ1-1	TGCGCCAGCAGCCCCCTTGGACAGGTTACTGAAGCTTTCTTT	CASSPLGQVTEAFF
14	-	TRBD1	TRBV5-1	TRBJ2-4	TGCGCCAGCAGCTTGGAGGGGACAGCAAACATTCAGTACTTC	CASSLEGTANIQYF
11	-	-	TRBV29-1	TRBJ1-2	TGCAGCGTAGGGCAGGACTATGGCTACACCTTC	CSVGQDYGYTF
15	-	-	TRBV4-1	TRBJ1-2	TGCGCCAGCAGCCAAGATCCGGATCTTAACTATGGCTACACCTTC	CASSQDPDLNYGYTF